Below, one TCR beta chain is given with its context. TCRdb used MiXCR to reprocess the 5' RACE reads, holding one entry per CDR3 protein. This sample has fewer than 250,000 distinct CDR3 sequences; about 7.5% occur once, and the top ten carry about 5.6%. This CDR3 comprises 15 residues. V dropped 5 bases and J dropped 4 bases, with 15 bases sitting between them. These data originate in a study of identical twins. These records were also assigned to another study, of yellow fever vaccine responses in identical twins.

Input material: CD8+ T cells sorted from blood. The chain is built from TRBV12-3 or TRBV12-4 and TRBJ2-1; D possibly corresponds to TRBD2 (6 bases). The sequence was obtained from a woman under 30 in good health. This chain's CDR3 is CASSPGEHSYNEQFF. In nucleotides, the CDR3 is TGTGCCAGCAGTCCGGGGGAGCACAGTTACAATGAGCAGTTCTTC.